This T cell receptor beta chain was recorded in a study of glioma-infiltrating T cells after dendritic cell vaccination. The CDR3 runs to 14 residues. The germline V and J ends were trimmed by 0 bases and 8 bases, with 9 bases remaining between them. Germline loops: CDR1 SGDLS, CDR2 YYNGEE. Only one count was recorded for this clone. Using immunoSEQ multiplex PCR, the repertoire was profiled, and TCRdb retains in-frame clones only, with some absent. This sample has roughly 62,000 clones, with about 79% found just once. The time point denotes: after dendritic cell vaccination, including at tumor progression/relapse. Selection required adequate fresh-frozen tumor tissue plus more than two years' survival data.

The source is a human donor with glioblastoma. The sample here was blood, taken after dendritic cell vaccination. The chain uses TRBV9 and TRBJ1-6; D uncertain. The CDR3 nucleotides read TGTGCCAGCAGCGTAGGCGAGCCTTATTCACCCCTCCACTTT. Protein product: CASSVGEPYSPLHF.